The rows below give T cell receptor beta chains drawn from one sample of a study of cytomegalovirus exposure and HLA in healthy donors. Here immunoSEQ multiplex PCR was the method, and the copy in TCRdb shows in-frame clones only, minus some. The table has about 150,000 clones, just under 75% seen once. The sequencing sample was made of PBMCs. The receptor source for this set is a woman between 18 and 29 years old in good health and CMV-seronegative. Each CDR3 is given with its conserved first and last residue. D genes are given only for firm matches. Clone sizes are given selectively: once, few, many, or a class where the clone is expanded.

d_call	v_call	j_call	clone_size	cdr3_nt	cdr3_aa
TRBD2	TRBV6-1	TRBJ2-3	-	TGTGCCAGCGTCCGGTTAGCGGGAGAAACAGATACGCAGTATTTT	CASVRLAGETDTQYF
-	TRBV29-1	TRBJ1-1	few	TGCAGCGTTGGGCACCCGAACACTGAAGCTTTCTTT	CSVGHPNTEAFF
TRBD1	TRBV27	TRBJ2-1	-	TGTGCCAGCGGGGGGACAGGGGGCTTAAATGAGCAGTTCTTC	CASGGTGGLNEQFF
TRBD2	TRBV11-2	TRBJ2-4	-	TGTGCCAGCAGCTTTGGTAGCGGGAACATTCAGTACTTC	CASSFGSGNIQYF
-	TRBV7-2	TRBJ1-4	-	TGTGCCAGCAGCTCGCTCAGGTGGTCCAGGGATGAAAAACTGTTTTTT	CASSSLRWSRDEKLFF
-	TRBV27	TRBJ2-3	-	TGTGCCAGCAGGACTTCTACAGATACGCAGTATTTT	CASRTSTDTQYF
TRBD2	TRBV27	TRBJ2-1	-	TGTGCCAGCAGTTTACCGACTAGCGGAGGGAAAACCTACAATGAGCAGTTCTTC	CASSLPTSGGKTYNEQFF
TRBD1	TRBV15	TRBJ2-2	-	TGTGCCACCGAGTCCCGGGACAGGGGCACCGGGGAGCTGTTTTTT	CATESRDRGTGELFF
TRBD1	TRBV18	TRBJ2-1	once	TGTGCCAGCTCACCGTCCCCCGGGACAGACTACAATGAGCAGTTCTTC	CASSPSPGTDYNEQFF
TRBD2	TRBV19	TRBJ2-1	-	TGTGCCAGTAGTATGGCGGGAGGGAACAATGAGCAGTTCTTC	CASSMAGGNNEQFF